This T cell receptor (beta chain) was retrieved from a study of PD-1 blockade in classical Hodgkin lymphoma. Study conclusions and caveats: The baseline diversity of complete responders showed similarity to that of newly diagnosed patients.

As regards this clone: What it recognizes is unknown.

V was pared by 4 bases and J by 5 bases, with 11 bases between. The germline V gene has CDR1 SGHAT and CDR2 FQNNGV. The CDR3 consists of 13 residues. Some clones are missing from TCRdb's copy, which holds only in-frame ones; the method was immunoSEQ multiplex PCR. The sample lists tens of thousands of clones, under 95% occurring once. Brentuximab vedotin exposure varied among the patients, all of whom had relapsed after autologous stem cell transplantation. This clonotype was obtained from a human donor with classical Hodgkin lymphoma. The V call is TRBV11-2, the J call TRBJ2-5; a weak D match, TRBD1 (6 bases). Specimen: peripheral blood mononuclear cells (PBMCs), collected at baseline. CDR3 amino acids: CASSSQGPETQYF. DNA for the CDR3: TGTGCCAGCAGCTCACAGGGTCCTGAGACCCAGTACTTC.